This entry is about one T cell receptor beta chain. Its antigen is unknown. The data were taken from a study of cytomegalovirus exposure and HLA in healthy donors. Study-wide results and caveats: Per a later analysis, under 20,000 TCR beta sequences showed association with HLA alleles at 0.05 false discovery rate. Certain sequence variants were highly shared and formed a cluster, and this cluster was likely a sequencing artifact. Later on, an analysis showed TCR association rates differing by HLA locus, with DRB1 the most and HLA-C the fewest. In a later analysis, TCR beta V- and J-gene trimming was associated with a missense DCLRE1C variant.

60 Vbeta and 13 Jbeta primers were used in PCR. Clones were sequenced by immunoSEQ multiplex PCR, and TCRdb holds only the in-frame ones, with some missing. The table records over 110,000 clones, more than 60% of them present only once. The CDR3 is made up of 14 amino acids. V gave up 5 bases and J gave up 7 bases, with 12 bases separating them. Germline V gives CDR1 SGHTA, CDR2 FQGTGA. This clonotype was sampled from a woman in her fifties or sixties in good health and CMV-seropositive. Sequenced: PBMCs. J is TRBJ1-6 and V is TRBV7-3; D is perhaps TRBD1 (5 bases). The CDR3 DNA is TGTGCCAGCAGCAAAGACAGCCAAAATTCACCCCTCCACTTT. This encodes CASSKDSQNSPLHF.